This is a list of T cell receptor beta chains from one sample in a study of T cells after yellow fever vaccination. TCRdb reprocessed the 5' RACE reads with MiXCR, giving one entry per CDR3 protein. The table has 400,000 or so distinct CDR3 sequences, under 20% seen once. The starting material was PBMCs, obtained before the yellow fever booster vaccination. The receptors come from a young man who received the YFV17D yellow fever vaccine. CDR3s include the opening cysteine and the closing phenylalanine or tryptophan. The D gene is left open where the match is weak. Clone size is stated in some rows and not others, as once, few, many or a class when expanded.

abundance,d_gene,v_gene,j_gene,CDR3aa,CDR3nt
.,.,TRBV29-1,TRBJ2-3,CSASGRRTDTQYF,TGCAGCGCCTCCGGCCGACGCACAGATACGCAGTATTTT
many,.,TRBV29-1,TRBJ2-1,CSHGSRITGNEQFF,TGCAGCCACGGATCCAGGATTACAGGGAATGAGCAGTTCTTC
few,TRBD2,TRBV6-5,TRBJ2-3,CASTTSTSGGTDTQYF,TGTGCCAGCACCACCTCCACTAGCGGGGGCACAGATACGCAGTATTTT
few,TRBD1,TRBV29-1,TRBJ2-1,CSSGQGAHEQFF,TGCAGCTCTGGGCAGGGGGCACATGAGCAGTTCTTC
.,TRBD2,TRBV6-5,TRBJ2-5,CASSYRSGGASFQTQYF,TGTGCCAGCAGTTATAGGAGCGGGGGGGCGAGTTTCCAGACCCAGTACTTC
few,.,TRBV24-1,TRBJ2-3,CATSDRRYTDTQYF,TGTGCCACCAGTGACCGACGGTACACAGATACGCAGTATTTT
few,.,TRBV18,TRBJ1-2,CASSPDSLYGYTF,TGTGCCAGCTCACCCGACTCATTATATGGCTACACCTTC
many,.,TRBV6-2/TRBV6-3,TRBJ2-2,CASSVLSYSTGELFF,TGTGCCAGCAGTGTACTAAGCTACTCCACCGGGGAGCTGTTTTTT
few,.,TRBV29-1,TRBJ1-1,CSVATLTGYTEAFF,TGCAGCGTGGCCACCTTGACAGGATACACTGAAGCTTTCTTT
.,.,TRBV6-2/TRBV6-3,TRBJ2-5,CASSYSIRGVRETQYF,TGTGCCAGCAGTTACTCGATCCGCGGGGTCAGGGAGACCCAGTACTTC
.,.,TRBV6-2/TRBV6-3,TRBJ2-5,CASSYEGGSGETQYF,TGTGCCAGCAGTTACGAAGGGGGGAGCGGAGAGACCCAGTACTTC
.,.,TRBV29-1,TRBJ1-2,CSVGDGTYGYTF,TGCAGCGTTGGCGACGGAACTTATGGCTACACCTTC
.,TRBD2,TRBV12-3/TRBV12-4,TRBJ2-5,CASSLGAGGPRETQYF,TGTGCCAGCAGTTTAGGAGCGGGGGGGCCTCGAGAGACCCAGTACTTC
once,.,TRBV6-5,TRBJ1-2,CASSPGQTNYGYTF,TGTGCCAGCAGCCCCGGACAGACTAACTATGGCTACACCTTC
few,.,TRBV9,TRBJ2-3,CASSVETSSRDTQYF,TGTGCCAGCAGCGTAGAGACCTCCAGTCGAGATACGCAGTATTTT
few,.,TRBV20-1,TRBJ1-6,CSAREAGNNSPLHF,TGCAGTGCTAGAGAGGCCGGAAATAATTCACCCCTCCACTTT
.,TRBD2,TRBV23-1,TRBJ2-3,CASSQPGTSGVLTDTQYF,TGCGCCAGCAGTCAACCCGGGACTAGCGGGGTTTTGACAGATACGCAGTATTTT
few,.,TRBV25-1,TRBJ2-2,CASSGGELFF,TGTGCCAGCAGTGGCGGGGAGCTGTTTTTT
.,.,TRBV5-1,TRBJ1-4,CASSFAGARNEKLFF,TGCGCCAGCAGCTTCGCGGGGGCTCGAAATGAAAAACTGTTTTTT
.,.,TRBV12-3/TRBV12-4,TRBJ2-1,CASGGAGVSYNEQFF,TGTGCCAGCGGAGGGGCGGGCGTATCCTACAATGAGCAGTTCTTC
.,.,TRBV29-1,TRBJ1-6,CSVSTGRRNSPLHF,TGCAGCGTCTCCACGGGACGTAGGAATTCACCCCTCCACTTT
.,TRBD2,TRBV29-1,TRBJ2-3,CSVGLAGTHTQYF,TGCAGCGTAGGACTAGCGGGGACCCATACGCAGTATTTT
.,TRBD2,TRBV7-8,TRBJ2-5,CASSLTSGGARRTQYF,TGTGCCAGCAGCTTAACTAGCGGGGGGGCTCGGCGAACCCAGTACTTC
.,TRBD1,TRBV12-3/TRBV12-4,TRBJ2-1,CASSSPGQGHNEQFF,TGTGCCAGCAGTTCACCGGGACAGGGCCACAATGAGCAGTTCTTC
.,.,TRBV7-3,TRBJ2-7,CASSLYPGYEQYF,TGTGCCAGCAGCCTCTATCCGGGGTACGAGCAGTACTTC
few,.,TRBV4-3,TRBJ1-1,CASSQEGGGEPVATNTEAFF,TGCGCCAGCAGCCAAGAAGGAGGAGGGGAGCCAGTTGCGACGAACACTGAAGCTTTCTTT
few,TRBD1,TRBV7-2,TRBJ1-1,CASSSRTGSRSEAFF,TGTGCCAGCAGCTCCCGGACAGGGAGTAGGAGTGAAGCTTTCTTT
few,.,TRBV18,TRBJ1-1,CASSPMREVNTEAFF,TGTGCCAGCTCACCAATGAGGGAGGTGAACACTGAAGCTTTCTTT
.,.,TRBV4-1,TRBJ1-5,CASSQGLTGGGHSNQPQHF,TGCGCCAGCAGCCAAGGACTGACAGGAGGTGGCCATAGCAATCAGCCCCAGCATTTT
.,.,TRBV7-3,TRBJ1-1,CASSRRGAAVTEAFF,TGTGCCAGCAGCCGGCGGGGGGCAGCCGTCACTGAAGCTTTCTTT
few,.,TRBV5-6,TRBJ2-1,CASSDLGRRSYNEQFF,TGTGCCAGCAGCGACTTGGGGCGTAGGTCCTACAATGAGCAGTTCTTC
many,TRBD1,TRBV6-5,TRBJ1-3,CASSSTGGSGNTIYF,TGTGCCAGCAGTTCTACAGGGGGCTCTGGAAACACCATATATTTT
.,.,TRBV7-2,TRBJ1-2,CASSPLGGADYGYTF,TGTGCCAGCAGCCCACTGGGCGGGGCGGACTATGGCTACACCTTC
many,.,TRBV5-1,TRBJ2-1,CASSFDQSSYNEQFF,TGCGCCAGCAGCTTCGATCAGTCTTCCTACAATGAGCAGTTCTTC
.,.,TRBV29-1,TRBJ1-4,CSVQWDEKLFF,TGCAGCGTTCAGTGGGATGAAAAACTGTTTTTT
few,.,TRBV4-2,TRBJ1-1,CASSQASWNTEAFF,TGTGCCAGCAGCCAAGCCAGCTGGAACACTGAAGCTTTCTTT
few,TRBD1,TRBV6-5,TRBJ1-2,CASSYGQGSNYGYTF,TGTGCCAGCAGTTACGGACAGGGGAGCAACTATGGCTACACCTTC
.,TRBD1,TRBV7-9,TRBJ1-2,CASSRGQGAVGYTF,TGTGCCAGCAGCCGGGGACAGGGGGCTGTTGGCTACACCTTC
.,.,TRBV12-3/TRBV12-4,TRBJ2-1,CASRPGQHEQFF,TGTGCCAGCAGACCAGGACAGCATGAGCAGTTCTTC
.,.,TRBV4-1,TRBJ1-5,CASSQDWKNQPQHF,TGCGCCAGCAGCCAAGATTGGAAGAATCAGCCCCAGCATTTT
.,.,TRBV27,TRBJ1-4,CASSPLSTNEKLFF,TGTGCCAGCAGTCCTCTTTCAACTAATGAAAAACTGTTTTTT